This T cell receptor (beta chain) was captured by sequencing in a study of T cell changes during pregnancy in multiple sclerosis (dated by TCRdb to the late 2010s). Looking at the study overall: The study examined how the T cell repertoire changed over the course of pregnancy in women with multiple sclerosis.

Libraries were constructed by the immunoSEQ multiplex PCR assay. TCRdb obtained this table from immuneACCESS and retained in-frame rearrangements with V and J assigned. These tables miss some clones; where compared with another copy, unresolved V genes account for less than half of the shortfall, and the remainder is unexplained. The sample profile shows under 50,000 clones; 80% to 95% of them were found once. In total, the top ten clones hold approximately 2.6% of the sample. As concerns this clone: Its recognized antigen is unknown. Base quality data are lacking; no much larger clone is found one base away.

The origin of this receptor is a female donor with multiple sclerosis, enrolled in a pregnancy study. The sample consisted of CD8+ T cells from peripheral blood mononuclear cells, taken in the second trimester of pregnancy.

This receptor carries the CDR3 CASSQFMDRVSRVNQPQHF. The sequenced DNA is TGCGCCAGCAGTCAATTTATGGACAGGGTGTCAAGGGTCAATCAGCCCCAGCATTTT. The sequence links TRBV23-1 to TRBJ1-5; TRBD1 lines up with 8 middle nucleotides. TRBV23-1 is reported as an ORF; its role is uncertain. V ends up 1 base short and J 3 bases short, with an unmatched junction base count of 14. From the cysteine up to the phenylalanine, the CDR3 has a length of 19 residues. The DNA shown is the 57-base CDR3, in frame from base 1.